The rows below give T cell receptor beta chains drawn from one sample of a study of T cells after yellow fever vaccination. TCRdb re-analysed the 5' RACE reads in MiXCR, keeping a single row per CDR3 protein. Of hundreds of thousands of distinct CDR3 sequences detected, 7% to 10% appear once; the ten largest clones hold 17%. The specimen comprised PBMCs, sampled roughly 45 days after the first yellow fever vaccination. The receptor source for this set is a man aged 18-30 years who received the YFV17D yellow fever vaccine. CDR3s include the opening cysteine and the closing phenylalanine or tryptophan. D genes are given only for firm matches. Where a row states a size, it is once, few, many or the class of an expanded clone; other rows omit it.

NA	NA	TRBJ1-1	TRBV7-3	CASRDDGGGTEAFF	TGTGCCAGCAGGGACGATGGAGGAGGCACTGAAGCTTTCTTT
many	NA	TRBJ2-1	TRBV20-1	CSARDRNEQFF	TGCAGTGCTAGAGATAGAAATGAGCAGTTCTTC
NA	NA	TRBJ1-1	TRBV7-2	CASSLMGRAAEAFF	TGTGCCAGCAGCTTGATGGGACGAGCAGCTGAAGCTTTCTTT
NA	NA	TRBJ1-1	TRBV5-1	CASSLGLGRNTEAFF	TGCGCCAGCAGCCTGGGCTTGGGGAGGAACACTGAAGCTTTCTTT
NA	NA	TRBJ1-3	TRBV12-3/TRBV12-4	CASSYREAGNTIYF	TGTGCCAGCAGTTACAGGGAGGCAGGAAACACCATATATTTT
NA	NA	TRBJ1-1	TRBV12-3/TRBV12-4	CASSFQYFSEAFF	TGTGCCAGCAGTTTTCAATACTTCTCTGAAGCTTTCTTT
NA	NA	TRBJ2-1	TRBV29-1	CSVGGDSSQFF	TGCAGCGTTGGGGGGGACAGTTCGCAGTTCTTC
few	NA	TRBJ1-6	TRBV12-3/TRBV12-4	CASSWLASFIGNSPLHF	TGTGCCAGCAGTTGGTTGGCCTCGTTTATCGGTAATTCACCCCTCCACTTT
few	NA	TRBJ1-4	TRBV5-4	CASSLRTSTNEKLFF	TGTGCCAGCAGCCTCCGGACTTCAACTAATGAAAAACTGTTTTTT
NA	NA	TRBJ2-2	TRBV27	CASSLEVNLAGELFF	TGTGCCAGCAGTTTAGAAGTGAACCTAGCCGGGGAGCTGTTTTTT
NA	NA	TRBJ1-1	TRBV4-3	CASSQDGQGGTEAFF	TGCGCCAGCAGCCAAGATGGCCAGGGAGGCACTGAAGCTTTCTTT
few	NA	TRBJ1-1	TRBV12-3/TRBV12-4	CASSPQGIDTEAFF	TGTGCCAGCAGCCCTCAGGGAATCGACACTGAAGCTTTCTTT
few	TRBD1	TRBJ2-3	TRBV11-2	CASSLEGGLKVDTQYF	TGTGCCAGCAGCTTAGAAGGGGGCCTCAAGGTGGATACGCAGTATTTT
NA	TRBD2	TRBJ2-7	TRBV10-3	CAIRSGGASYEQYF	TGTGCCATCAGGAGCGGGGGGGCCTCCTACGAGCAGTACTTC
few	NA	TRBJ2-5	TRBV5-1	CASSSPGDAETQYF	TGCGCCAGCAGCTCCCCTGGGGACGCGGAGACCCAGTACTTC
NA	TRBD1	TRBJ1-1	TRBV20-1	CSARDRGSFTEAFF	TGCAGTGCTAGGGACAGGGGGTCGTTCACTGAAGCTTTCTTT
many	NA	TRBJ1-1	TRBV7-9	CASSLEGGTGSFTEAFF	TGTGCCAGCAGCTTAGAAGGGGGAACAGGGTCCTTTACCGAAGCTTTCTTT
few	TRBD2	TRBJ2-3	TRBV20-1	CSANPSGGSTDTQYF	TGCAGTGCTAATCCTAGCGGGGGGAGCACAGATACGCAGTATTTT
few	TRBD1	TRBJ2-3	TRBV5-1	CASSGGTGGSTDTQYF	TGCGCCAGCAGCGGCGGGACAGGGGGCAGCACAGATACGCAGTATTTT
NA	NA	TRBJ2-3	TRBV5-1	CASSVPRDFSTDTQYF	TGCGCCAGCAGCGTACCCCGGGACTTCAGCACAGATACGCAGTATTTT
NA	TRBD1	TRBJ1-4	TRBV24-1	CATSGPAGGNEKLFF	TGTGCCACCAGTGGCCCCGCAGGGGGTAATGAAAAACTGTTTTTT
few	NA	TRBJ2-2	TRBV9	CASRVGGPLNTGELFF	TGTGCCAGCAGGGTAGGAGGGCCCCTGAACACCGGGGAGCTGTTTTTT
NA	NA	TRBJ1-4	TRBV4-3	CASSQSRGSANEKLFF	TGCGCCAGCAGCCAGAGCCGGGGTTCGGCTAATGAAAAACTGTTTTTT
few	NA	TRBJ1-4	TRBV4-2	CASSQDRQGGKKLFF	TGTGCCAGCAGCCAAGACCGGCAGGGAGGTAAAAAACTGTTTTTT
NA	TRBD1	TRBJ1-1	TRBV5-1	CASSLGAGGDTEAFF	TGCGCCAGCAGCTTGGGTGCAGGGGGTGACACTGAAGCTTTCTTT
few	TRBD2	TRBJ2-1	TRBV20-1	CSASGGGADEQFF	TGCAGTGCTAGTGGCGGGGGGGCGGATGAGCAGTTCTTC
NA	NA	TRBJ2-7	TRBV6-2/TRBV6-3	CASSHWGRVDSYEQYF	TGTGCCAGCAGCCACTGGGGCAGGGTCGACTCCTACGAGCAGTACTTC
many	TRBD1	TRBJ2-1	TRBV24-1	CATSDPGQGNNEQFF	TGTGCAACCAGTGACCCGGGACAGGGAAACAATGAGCAGTTCTTC
many	NA	TRBJ2-5	TRBV29-1	CSVGVGGPYQETQYF	TGCAGCGTTGGGGTAGGGGGGCCGTACCAAGAGACCCAGTACTTC
NA	TRBD1	TRBJ1-2	TRBV5-1	CASSLDGQGAWGYTF	TGCGCCAGCAGCTTGGACGGACAGGGGGCGTGGGGCTACACCTTC
NA	NA	TRBJ2-2	TRBV20-1	CSARDFSGTGELFF	TGCAGTGCTAGAGATTTTAGCGGCACCGGGGAGCTGTTTTTT
NA	NA	TRBJ2-1	TRBV10-3	CAIRYREHNEQFF	TGTGCCATCAGATACAGGGAGCACAATGAGCAGTTCTTC
few	TRBD2	TRBJ2-3	TRBV4-3	CASSQDRRASGGWADTQYF	TGCGCCAGCAGCCAAGATCGGAGGGCTAGCGGGGGGTGGGCAGATACGCAGTATTTT
NA	NA	TRBJ2-2	TRBV7-3	CASSFPGNGELFF	TGTGCCAGCAGCTTCCCCGGGAACGGGGAGCTGTTTTTT
NA	NA	TRBJ2-2	TRBV20-1	CSALTRDTGELFF	TGCAGTGCACTGACCAGAGACACCGGGGAGCTGTTTTTT
few	TRBD2	TRBJ2-3	TRBV3-1	CASSQGLAGVTDTQYF	TGTGCCAGCAGCCAGGGACTAGCGGGGGTTACAGATACGCAGTATTTT
NA	NA	TRBJ1-6	TRBV18	CASSLGHSPDSPLHF	TGTGCCAGCTCCCTAGGACACTCCCCTGATTCACCCCTCCACTTT
few	NA	TRBJ1-1	TRBV4-1	CASSQAQVADTEAFF	TGCGCCAGCAGCCAAGCGCAGGTGGCCGACACTGAAGCTTTCTTT
NA	TRBD1	TRBJ2-1	TRBV3-1	CASSIKTGVIYNEQFF	TGTGCCAGCAGCATCAAGACAGGGGTTATATACAATGAGCAGTTCTTC
NA	NA	TRBJ1-1	TRBV11-2	CASSPWGVRSEAFF	TGTGCCAGCAGCCCTTGGGGGGTGCGCTCTGAAGCTTTCTTT
NA	NA	TRBJ1-6	TRBV5-5	CASSPTLAYNSPLHF	TGTGCCAGCAGCCCGACTCTTGCTTATAATTCACCCCTCCACTTT
few	NA	TRBJ1-4	TRBV12-3/TRBV12-4	CASSSTDKGEKLFF	TGTGCCAGCAGTTCGACAGATAAAGGGGAAAAACTGTTTTTT
NA	NA	TRBJ1-2	TRBV6-5	CASSYSTRPNSNYGYTF	TGTGCCAGCAGTTACTCTACGCGGCCGAACAGTAACTATGGCTACACCTTC
few	NA	TRBJ1-5	TRBV20-1	CSASAEQGGLSPQHF	TGCAGTGCTAGTGCCGAGCAGGGCGGGCTGTCGCCCCAGCATTTT
NA	NA	TRBJ1-5	TRBV6-5	CASSYVSVDQPQHF	TGTGCCAGCAGTTATGTTTCAGTCGATCAGCCCCAGCATTTT
few	NA	TRBJ2-7	TRBV2	CASSEWAEQYF	TGTGCCAGCAGTGAATGGGCCGAGCAGTACTTC
few	TRBD2	TRBJ2-2	TRBV29-1	CSVEDAGAGELFF	TGCAGCGTTGAAGATGCGGGGGCCGGGGAGCTGTTTTTT